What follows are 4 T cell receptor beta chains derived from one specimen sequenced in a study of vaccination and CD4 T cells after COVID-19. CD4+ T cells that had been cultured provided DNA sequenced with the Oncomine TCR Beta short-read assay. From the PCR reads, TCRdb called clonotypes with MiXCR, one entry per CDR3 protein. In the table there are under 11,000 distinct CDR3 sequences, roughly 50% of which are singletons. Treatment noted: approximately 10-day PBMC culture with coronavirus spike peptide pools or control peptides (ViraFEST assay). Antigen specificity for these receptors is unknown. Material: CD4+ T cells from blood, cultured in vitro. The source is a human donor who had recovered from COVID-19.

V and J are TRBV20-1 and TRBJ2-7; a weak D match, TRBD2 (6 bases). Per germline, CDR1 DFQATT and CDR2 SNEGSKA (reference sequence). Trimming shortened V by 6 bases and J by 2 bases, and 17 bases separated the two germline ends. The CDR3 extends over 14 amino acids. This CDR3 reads CSANRGRGAYEQYF. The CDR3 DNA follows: TGCAGTGCAAACCGTGGGCGGGGTGCCTACGAGCAGTACTTC.

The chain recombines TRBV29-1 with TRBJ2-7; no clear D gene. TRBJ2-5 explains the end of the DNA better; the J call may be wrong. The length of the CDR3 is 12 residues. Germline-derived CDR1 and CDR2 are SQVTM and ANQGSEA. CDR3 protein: CSVFDGQETQYF. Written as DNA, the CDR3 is TGCAGCGTTTTCGACGGACAAGAGACCCAGTACTTC.

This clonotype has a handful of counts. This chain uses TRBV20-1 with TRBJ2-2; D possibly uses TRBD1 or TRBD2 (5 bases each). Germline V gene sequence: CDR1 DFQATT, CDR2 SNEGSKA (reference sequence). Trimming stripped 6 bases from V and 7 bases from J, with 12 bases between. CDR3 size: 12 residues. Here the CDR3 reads CSANGGVGELFF. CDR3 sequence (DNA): TGCAGTGCAAATGGGGGTGTCGGGGAGCTGTTTTTT.

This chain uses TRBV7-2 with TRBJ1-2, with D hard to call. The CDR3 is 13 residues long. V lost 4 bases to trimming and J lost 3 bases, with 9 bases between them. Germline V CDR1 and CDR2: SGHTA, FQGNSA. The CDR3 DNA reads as TGTGCCAGCAGCTCTGGGCGGTACTATGGCTACACCTTC. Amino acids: CASSSGRYYGYTF.